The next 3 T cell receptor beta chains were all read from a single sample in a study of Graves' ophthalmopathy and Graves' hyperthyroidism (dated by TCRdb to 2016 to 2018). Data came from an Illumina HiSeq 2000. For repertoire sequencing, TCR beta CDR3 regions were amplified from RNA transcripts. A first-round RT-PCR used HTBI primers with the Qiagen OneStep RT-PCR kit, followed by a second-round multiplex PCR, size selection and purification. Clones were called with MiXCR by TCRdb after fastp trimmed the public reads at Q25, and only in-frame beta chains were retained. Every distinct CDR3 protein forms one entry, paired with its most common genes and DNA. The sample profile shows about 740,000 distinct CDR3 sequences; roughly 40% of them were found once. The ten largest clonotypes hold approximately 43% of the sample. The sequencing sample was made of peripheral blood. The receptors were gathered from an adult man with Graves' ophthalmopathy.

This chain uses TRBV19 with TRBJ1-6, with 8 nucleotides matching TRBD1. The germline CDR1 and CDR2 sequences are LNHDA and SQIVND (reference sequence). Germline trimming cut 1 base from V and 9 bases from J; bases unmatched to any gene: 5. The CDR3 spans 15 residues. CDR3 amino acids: CASSIGTGKSSPLHF. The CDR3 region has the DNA TGTGCCAGTAGTATAGGGACAGGGAAGAGTTCACCCCTCCACTTT.

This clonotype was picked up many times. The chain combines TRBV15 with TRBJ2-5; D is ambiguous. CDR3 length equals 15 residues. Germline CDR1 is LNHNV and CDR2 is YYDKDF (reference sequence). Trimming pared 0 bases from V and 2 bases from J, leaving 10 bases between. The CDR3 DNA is TGTGCCACCAGCAGAGATTCTGGCGGACAAGAGACCCAGTACTTC. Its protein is CATSRDSGGQETQYF.

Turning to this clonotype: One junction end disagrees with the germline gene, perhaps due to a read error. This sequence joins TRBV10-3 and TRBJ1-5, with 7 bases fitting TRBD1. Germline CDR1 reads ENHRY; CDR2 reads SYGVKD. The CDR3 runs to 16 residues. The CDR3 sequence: CASSDPGTARNQPQHF. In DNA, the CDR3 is TGTGCCAGCAGTGACCCAGGGACAGCTCGCAATCAGCCCCAGCATTTT.